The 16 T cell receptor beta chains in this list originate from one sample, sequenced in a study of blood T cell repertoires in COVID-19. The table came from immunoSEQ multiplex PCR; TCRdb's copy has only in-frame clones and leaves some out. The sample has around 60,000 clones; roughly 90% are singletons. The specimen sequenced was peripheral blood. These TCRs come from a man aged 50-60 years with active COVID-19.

CDR3 amino acids: CASSLWGLPTHEQYF. The DNA of the CDR3 is TGTGCCAGCAGCTTGTGGGGGCTCCCAACCCACGAGCAGTACTTC. The V and J genes are TRBV11-2 and TRBJ2-7, with D possibly TRBD1 on 6 matching bases. The CDR3 covers 15 residues. The germline V and J ends were trimmed by 3 bases and 5 bases, with 17 bases remaining between them. Germline CDR1 SGHAT, CDR2 FQNNGV.

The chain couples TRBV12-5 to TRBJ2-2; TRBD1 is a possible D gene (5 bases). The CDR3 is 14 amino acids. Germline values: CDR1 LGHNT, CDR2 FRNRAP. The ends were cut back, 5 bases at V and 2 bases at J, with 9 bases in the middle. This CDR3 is CASGEQVNTGELFF. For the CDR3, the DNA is TGTGCTAGTGGTGAACAGGTTAACACCGGGGAGCTGTTTTTT.

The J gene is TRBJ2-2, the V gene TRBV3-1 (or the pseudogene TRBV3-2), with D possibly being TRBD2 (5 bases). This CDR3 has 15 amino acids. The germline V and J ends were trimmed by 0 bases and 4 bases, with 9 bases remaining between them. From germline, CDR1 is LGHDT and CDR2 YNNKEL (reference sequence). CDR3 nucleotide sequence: TGTGCCAGCAGCCAAGAAAGCGGATTCACCGGGGAGCTGTTTTTT. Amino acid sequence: CASSQESGFTGELFF.

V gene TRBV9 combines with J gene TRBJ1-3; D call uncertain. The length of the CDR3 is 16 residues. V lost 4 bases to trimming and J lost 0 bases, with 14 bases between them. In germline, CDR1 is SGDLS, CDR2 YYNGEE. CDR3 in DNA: TGTGCCAGCAGCCCCTTCCCCCAGTCCTCTGGAAACACCATATATTTT. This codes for CASSPFPQSSGNTIYF.

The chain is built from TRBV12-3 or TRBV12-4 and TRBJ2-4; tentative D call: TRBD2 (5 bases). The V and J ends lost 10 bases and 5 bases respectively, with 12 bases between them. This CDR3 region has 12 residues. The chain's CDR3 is CATGKDENIQYF. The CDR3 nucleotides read TGTGCCACGGGAAAGGACGAAAACATTCAGTACTTC.

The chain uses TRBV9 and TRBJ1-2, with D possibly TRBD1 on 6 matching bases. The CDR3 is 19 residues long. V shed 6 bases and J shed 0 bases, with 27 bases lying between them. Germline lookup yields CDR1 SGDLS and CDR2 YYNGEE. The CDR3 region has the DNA TGTGCCAGCACCCTAAACGACACCTTGTGGGGGCTCGCTAACTATGGCTACACCTTC. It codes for CASTLNDTLWGLANYGYTF.

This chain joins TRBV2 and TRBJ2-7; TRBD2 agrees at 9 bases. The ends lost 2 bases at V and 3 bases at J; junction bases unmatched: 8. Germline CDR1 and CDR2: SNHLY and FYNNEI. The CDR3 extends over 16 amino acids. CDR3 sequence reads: CASSESGTSFFYEQYF. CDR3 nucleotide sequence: TGTGCCAGCAGTGAATCCGGGACTAGCTTCTTCTACGAGCAGTACTTC.

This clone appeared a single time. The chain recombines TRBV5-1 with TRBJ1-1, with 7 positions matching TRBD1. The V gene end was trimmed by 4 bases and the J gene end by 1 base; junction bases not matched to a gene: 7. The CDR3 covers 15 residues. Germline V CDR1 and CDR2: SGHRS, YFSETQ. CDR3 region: CASSPTTGTNTEAFF. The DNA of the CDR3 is TGCGCCAGCAGCCCTACGACAGGGACGAACACTGAAGCTTTCTTT.

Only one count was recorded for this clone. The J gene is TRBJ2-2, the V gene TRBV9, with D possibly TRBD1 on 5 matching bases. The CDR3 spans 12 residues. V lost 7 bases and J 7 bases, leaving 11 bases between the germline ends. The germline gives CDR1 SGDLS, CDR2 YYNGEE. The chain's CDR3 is CASGRAVGELFF. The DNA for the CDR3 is TGTGCCAGCGGCAGGGCGGTCGGGGAGCTGTTTTTT.

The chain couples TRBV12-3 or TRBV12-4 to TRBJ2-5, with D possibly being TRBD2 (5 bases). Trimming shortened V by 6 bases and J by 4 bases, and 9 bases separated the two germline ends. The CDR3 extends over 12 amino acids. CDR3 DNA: TGTGCCAGCAGCATCGCGGGAGAGACCCAGTACTTC. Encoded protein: CASSIAGETQYF.

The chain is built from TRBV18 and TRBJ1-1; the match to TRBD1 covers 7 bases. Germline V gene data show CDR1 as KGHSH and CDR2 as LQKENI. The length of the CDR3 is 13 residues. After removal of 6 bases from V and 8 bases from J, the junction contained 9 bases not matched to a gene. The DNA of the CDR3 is TGTGCCAGCTCGCAAAGCCGGGACAGCGAAGCTTTCTTT. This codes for CASSQSRDSEAFF. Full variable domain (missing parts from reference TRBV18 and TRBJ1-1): NAGVMQNPRHLVRRRGQEARLRCSPMKGHSHVYWYRQLPEEGLKFMVYLQKENIIDESGMPKERFSAEFPKEGPSILRIQQVVRGDSAAYFCASSQSRDSEAFFGQGTRLTVV.

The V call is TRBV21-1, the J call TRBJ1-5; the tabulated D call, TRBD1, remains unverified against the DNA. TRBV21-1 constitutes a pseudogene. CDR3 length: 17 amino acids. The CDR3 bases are TGTGCCAGCACCGAGGGACAGAGAGTTTATAGCAATCAGCCCCAGCATTTT. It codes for CASTEGQRVYSNQPQHF.

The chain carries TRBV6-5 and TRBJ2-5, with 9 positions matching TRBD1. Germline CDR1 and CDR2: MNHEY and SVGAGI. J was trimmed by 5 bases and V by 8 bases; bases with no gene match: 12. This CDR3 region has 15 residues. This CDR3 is CASGETGGAWETQYF. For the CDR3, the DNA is TGTGCCAGCGGGGAAACAGGGGGCGCTTGGGAGACCCAGTACTTC.

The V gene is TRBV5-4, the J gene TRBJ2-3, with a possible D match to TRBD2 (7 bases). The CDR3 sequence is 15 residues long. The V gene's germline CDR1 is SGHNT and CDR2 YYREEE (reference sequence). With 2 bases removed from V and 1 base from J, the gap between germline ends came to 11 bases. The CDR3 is CASSLEGGRTDTQYF. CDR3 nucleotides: TGTGCCAGCAGCTTAGAGGGGGGGCGCACAGATACGCAGTATTTT.

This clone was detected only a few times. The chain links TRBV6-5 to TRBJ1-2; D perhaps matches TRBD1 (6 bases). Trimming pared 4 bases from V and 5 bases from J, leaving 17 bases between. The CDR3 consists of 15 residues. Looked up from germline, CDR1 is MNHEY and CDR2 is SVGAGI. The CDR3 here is CASSSSVGQGYGYTF. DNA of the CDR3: TGTGCCAGCAGTTCATCCGTGGGCCAGGGGTATGGCTACACCTTC.

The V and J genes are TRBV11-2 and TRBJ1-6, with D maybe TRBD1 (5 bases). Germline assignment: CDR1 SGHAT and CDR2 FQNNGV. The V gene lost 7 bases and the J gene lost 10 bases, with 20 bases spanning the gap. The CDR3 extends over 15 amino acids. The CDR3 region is CASTKGRGGRSPLHF. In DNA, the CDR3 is TGTGCCAGCACCAAGGGTAGGGGAGGGAGATCACCCCTCCACTTT.